The rows below give T cell receptor beta chains drawn from one sample of a study of T-cell memory formation after mild COVID-19. TCRdb itself ran the 5' RACE reads through MiXCR, one entry per CDR3 protein. The sample yields around 370,000 distinct CDR3 sequences, 20% to 25% seen once. Sequenced: PBMCs or a T cell subset sorted from them (not recorded which). These receptors all stem from an adult woman who had mild COVID-19 (a few samples of this study predate the infection). Cell type and time point are not known. The CDR3 runs from the conserved cysteine through the conserved F or W. Fields, in order: CDR3 protein, CDR3 DNA, J gene, CDR3 length, V gene, D gene, clone size. D genes are given only for firm matches. Clone size is stated in some rows and not others, as once, few, many or a class when expanded.

CDR3aa: CASSSGPTGGSPLHF
CDR3nt: TGTGCCAGCAGTTCCGGTCCGACTGGTGGTTCACCCCTCCACTTT
j_gene: TRBJ1-6
len: 15
v_gene: TRBV6-6
d_gene: -
abundance: -

CDR3aa: CASSPRASGSTGANVLTF
CDR3nt: TGTGCCAGCTCACCACGGGCTAGCGGGAGCACCGGGGCCAACGTCCTGACTTTC
j_gene: TRBJ2-6
len: 18
v_gene: TRBV18
d_gene: TRBD2
abundance: -

CDR3aa: CASSQWTGPSYEQYF
CDR3nt: TGTGCCAGCAGTCAATGGACAGGGCCCAGCTACGAGCAGTACTTC
j_gene: TRBJ2-7
len: 15
v_gene: TRBV28
d_gene: TRBD1
abundance: -

CDR3aa: CASSPQGRAFYEQYF
CDR3nt: TGCGCCAGCAGCCCCCAAGGAAGGGCTTTCTACGAGCAGTACTTC
j_gene: TRBJ2-7
len: 15
v_gene: TRBV5-1
d_gene: -
abundance: -

CDR3aa: CASSPRTGGDTGELFF
CDR3nt: TGTGCCAGCAGTCCCAGGACAGGGGGCGACACCGGGGAGCTGTTTTTT
j_gene: TRBJ2-2
len: 16
v_gene: TRBV27
d_gene: TRBD1
abundance: few

CDR3aa: CSASRGASADTQYF
CDR3nt: TGCAGTGCTAGCAGGGGGGCCAGTGCAGATACGCAGTATTTT
j_gene: TRBJ2-3
len: 14
v_gene: TRBV20-1
d_gene: -
abundance: -

CDR3aa: CSATDSLYGYTF
CDR3nt: TGCAGTGCTACCGACAGCCTCTATGGCTACACCTTC
j_gene: TRBJ1-2
len: 12
v_gene: TRBV20-1
d_gene: -
abundance: -

CDR3aa: CASSEARRLGSPLHF
CDR3nt: TGTGCCAGCAGTGAAGCGAGGCGACTCGGTTCACCCCTCCACTTT
j_gene: TRBJ1-6
len: 15
v_gene: TRBV2
d_gene: -
abundance: few

CDR3aa: CASSSYNTGELFF
CDR3nt: TGTGCCAGCAGCTCATACAACACCGGGGAGCTGTTTTTT
j_gene: TRBJ2-2
len: 13
v_gene: TRBV12-3/TRBV12-4
d_gene: -
abundance: -

CDR3aa: CATRRGVEKLFF
CDR3nt: TGTGCCACGCGGAGGGGTGTTGAAAAACTGTTTTTT
j_gene: TRBJ1-4
len: 12
v_gene: TRBV12-3/TRBV12-4
d_gene: -
abundance: few

CDR3aa: CASSISGGLWEQYF
CDR3nt: TGTGCCAGTAGTATAAGCGGGGGCCTTTGGGAGCAGTACTTC
j_gene: TRBJ2-7
len: 14
v_gene: TRBV19
d_gene: TRBD2
abundance: -

CDR3aa: CASRRLAGGLSSYNEQFF
CDR3nt: TGTGCCAGCAGGAGACTAGCGGGGGGTCTTAGCTCCTACAATGAGCAGTTCTTC
j_gene: TRBJ2-1
len: 18
v_gene: TRBV6-5
d_gene: TRBD2
abundance: -

CDR3aa: CSSRAGMNTEAFF
CDR3nt: TGCAGCTCGAGGGCGGGGATGAACACTGAAGCTTTCTTT
j_gene: TRBJ1-1
len: 13
v_gene: TRBV29-1
d_gene: -
abundance: -

CDR3aa: CASRERTSGANEQFF
CDR3nt: TGTGCCAGCAGGGAACGGACTAGCGGGGCGAATGAGCAGTTCTTC
j_gene: TRBJ2-1
len: 15
v_gene: TRBV12-3/TRBV12-4
d_gene: TRBD2
abundance: many

CDR3aa: CASSRDRAYEQYF
CDR3nt: TGCGCCAGCAGCCGGGACAGGGCCTACGAGCAGTACTTC
j_gene: TRBJ2-7
len: 13
v_gene: TRBV5-1
d_gene: TRBD1
abundance: many

CDR3aa: CASSLELNEQFF
CDR3nt: TGTGCCAGCAGTTTAGAACTCAATGAGCAGTTCTTC
j_gene: TRBJ2-1
len: 12
v_gene: TRBV12-3/TRBV12-4
d_gene: -
abundance: -

CDR3aa: CASSFMTQVDGPSYNEQFF
CDR3nt: TGTGCCAGCAGCTTCATGACTCAGGTGGACGGCCCCTCCTACAATGAGCAGTTCTTC
j_gene: TRBJ2-1
len: 19
v_gene: TRBV5-6
d_gene: -
abundance: few

CDR3aa: CASRKGTGNEAFF
CDR3nt: TGTGCCAGCAGGAAAGGGACAGGTAATGAAGCTTTCTTT
j_gene: TRBJ1-1
len: 13
v_gene: TRBV21-1
d_gene: -
abundance: -

CDR3aa: CASGRDSFTEQFF
CDR3nt: TGTGCCAGTGGCCGGGACTCCTTTACTGAGCAGTTCTTC
j_gene: TRBJ2-1
len: 13
v_gene: TRBV19
d_gene: -
abundance: -

CDR3aa: CASSVGWDSLWDEQYF
CDR3nt: TGTGCCAGCAGCGTCGGTTGGGACAGCCTCTGGGACGAGCAGTACTTC
j_gene: TRBJ2-7
len: 16
v_gene: TRBV9
d_gene: TRBD1
abundance: -

CDR3aa: CSASLGQSYEQYF
CDR3nt: TGCAGTGCTAGCTTGGGGCAATCCTACGAGCAGTACTTC
j_gene: TRBJ2-7
len: 13
v_gene: TRBV20-1
d_gene: -
abundance: few

CDR3aa: CASSLRTSNNEQFF
CDR3nt: TGTGCCAGCAGTTTAAGGACTAGCAACAATGAGCAGTTCTTC
j_gene: TRBJ2-1
len: 14
v_gene: TRBV12-3/TRBV12-4
d_gene: TRBD2
abundance: -

CDR3aa: CASSQGLAGTGELFF
CDR3nt: TGCGCCAGCAGCCAAGGACTAGCGGGGACCGGGGAGCTGTTTTTT
j_gene: TRBJ2-2
len: 15
v_gene: TRBV4-1
d_gene: TRBD2
abundance: few

CDR3aa: CASRSDRARGGYTF
CDR3nt: TGTGCCAGCAGAAGCGACAGGGCTCGTGGGGGCTACACCTTC
j_gene: TRBJ1-2
len: 14
v_gene: TRBV25-1
d_gene: TRBD1
abundance: -

CDR3aa: CASSLQGTLNEQFF
CDR3nt: TGCGCCAGCAGCTTACAGGGCACCCTCAATGAGCAGTTCTTC
j_gene: TRBJ2-1
len: 14
v_gene: TRBV5-1
d_gene: -
abundance: -

CDR3aa: CATSDALGTGGGVGRVDTQYF
CDR3nt: TGTGCCACCAGTGACGCTCTCGGGACAGGGGGCGGGGTCGGACGGGTAGATACGCAGTATTTT
j_gene: TRBJ2-3
len: 21
v_gene: TRBV24-1
d_gene: TRBD1
abundance: -

CDR3aa: CASSLEWTGSNYGYTF
CDR3nt: TGTGCCAGCAGCCTAGAATGGACAGGGTCTAACTATGGCTACACCTTC
j_gene: TRBJ1-2
len: 16
v_gene: TRBV7-6
d_gene: TRBD1
abundance: few

CDR3aa: CASSQGYGSYEQYF
CDR3nt: TGTGCCAGCAGCCAAGGTTACGGATCCTACGAGCAGTACTTC
j_gene: TRBJ2-7
len: 14
v_gene: TRBV4-2
d_gene: -
abundance: -

CDR3aa: CASSDPHGTSNYGYTF
CDR3nt: TGTGCCAGCAGTGATCCCCATGGGACAAGTAACTATGGCTACACCTTC
j_gene: TRBJ1-2
len: 16
v_gene: TRBV25-1
d_gene: -
abundance: -

CDR3aa: CASSGGVSEGETQYF
CDR3nt: TGTGCCAGCAGCGGTGGGGTCAGTGAAGGTGAGACCCAGTACTTC
j_gene: TRBJ2-5
len: 15
v_gene: TRBV9
d_gene: -
abundance: -

CDR3aa: CASSYVSWPDMCGYTF
CDR3nt: TGTGCCAGCAGTTACGTCTCTTGGCCGGACATGTGTGGCTACACCTTC
j_gene: TRBJ1-2
len: 16
v_gene: TRBV6-8
d_gene: -
abundance: -

CDR3aa: CASSPPGLAGAIAKNIQYF
CDR3nt: TGTGCCAGCTCACCCCCCGGACTAGCGGGGGCTATAGCCAAAAACATTCAGTACTTC
j_gene: TRBJ2-4
len: 19
v_gene: TRBV18
d_gene: TRBD2
abundance: many

CDR3aa: CASSSTGGLSYEQYF
CDR3nt: TGTGCCAGCAGCTCTACAGGGGGGCTATCCTACGAGCAGTACTTC
j_gene: TRBJ2-7
len: 15
v_gene: TRBV7-3
d_gene: TRBD1
abundance: -

CDR3aa: CASSHPDRGPLNYGYTF
CDR3nt: TGCGCCAGCAGCCACCCGGACAGGGGACCCCTCAACTATGGCTACACCTTC
j_gene: TRBJ1-2
len: 17
v_gene: TRBV5-1
d_gene: TRBD1
abundance: many

CDR3aa: CASSSGQGANTIYF
CDR3nt: TGTGCCAGCAGTTCCGGACAGGGGGCGAACACCATATATTTT
j_gene: TRBJ1-3
len: 14
v_gene: TRBV7-2
d_gene: TRBD1
abundance: few

CDR3aa: CASRRAGREETQYF
CDR3nt: TGTGCCAGCCGGAGGGCGGGGAGGGAAGAGACCCAGTACTTC
j_gene: TRBJ2-5
len: 14
v_gene: TRBV12-3/TRBV12-4
d_gene: TRBD2
abundance: -

CDR3aa: CASGIRAPRGRNEQFF
CDR3nt: TGTGCCAGCGGAATAAGGGCACCCAGGGGACGGAATGAGCAGTTCTTC
j_gene: TRBJ2-1
len: 16
v_gene: TRBV5-6
d_gene: -
abundance: few

CDR3aa: CASSSSEPNTGELFF
CDR3nt: TGCGCCAGCAGCTCTTCGGAGCCCAACACCGGGGAGCTGTTTTTT
j_gene: TRBJ2-2
len: 15
v_gene: TRBV5-1
d_gene: -
abundance: many

CDR3aa: CASSPRSTSGSPSYEQYF
CDR3nt: TGTGCCAGCTCACCACGCTCGACTAGCGGATCGCCCTCCTACGAGCAGTACTTC
j_gene: TRBJ2-7
len: 18
v_gene: TRBV18
d_gene: TRBD2
abundance: few

CDR3aa: CASKDNYEQYF
CDR3nt: TGTGCCAGCAAAGATAACTACGAGCAGTACTTC
j_gene: TRBJ2-7
len: 11
v_gene: TRBV19
d_gene: -
abundance: -

CDR3aa: CSVEPVGLAGNEQFF
CDR3nt: TGCAGCGTTGAGCCAGTGGGCCTAGCGGGCAATGAGCAGTTCTTC
j_gene: TRBJ2-1
len: 15
v_gene: TRBV29-1
d_gene: TRBD2
abundance: few

CDR3aa: CASSLTGGRDNEQFF
CDR3nt: TGTGCCAGCAGCCTCACTGGCGGGAGAGACAATGAGCAGTTCTTC
j_gene: TRBJ2-1
len: 15
v_gene: TRBV9
d_gene: TRBD2
abundance: many

CDR3aa: CASSELGQSNQPQHF
CDR3nt: TGTGCCAGCAGTGAACTGGGACAAAGCAATCAGCCCCAGCATTTT
j_gene: TRBJ1-5
len: 15
v_gene: TRBV6-1
d_gene: -
abundance: few

CDR3aa: CASSPRGQGVNGYTF
CDR3nt: TGTGCCAGCAGCCCTAGGGGACAGGGGGTGAATGGCTACACCTTC
j_gene: TRBJ1-2
len: 15
v_gene: TRBV12-3/TRBV12-4
d_gene: TRBD1
abundance: -

CDR3aa: CASSPGQQFNYGYTF
CDR3nt: TGTGCCAGCAGTCCCGGACAGCAGTTTAACTATGGCTACACCTTC
j_gene: TRBJ1-2
len: 15
v_gene: TRBV28
d_gene: -
abundance: -

CDR3aa: CASSRPTGGGTEAFF
CDR3nt: TGTGCCAGCAGTCGGCCGACAGGGGGAGGCACTGAAGCTTTCTTT
j_gene: TRBJ1-1
len: 15
v_gene: TRBV7-2
d_gene: TRBD1
abundance: few

CDR3aa: CSVVLREGWPQHF
CDR3nt: TGCAGCGTTGTCCTCAGGGAGGGATGGCCCCAGCATTTT
j_gene: TRBJ1-5
len: 13
v_gene: TRBV29-1
d_gene: -
abundance: few

CDR3aa: CAWSVGVGRLNTEAFF
CDR3nt: TGTGCCTGGAGTGTAGGAGTGGGCAGACTGAACACTGAAGCTTTCTTT
j_gene: TRBJ1-1
len: 16
v_gene: TRBV30
d_gene: -
abundance: few

CDR3aa: CASRYGTGDYSGANVLTF
CDR3nt: TGTGCCAGCAGATACGGGACAGGTGATTACTCTGGGGCCAACGTCCTGACTTTC
j_gene: TRBJ2-6
len: 18
v_gene: TRBV7-9
d_gene: TRBD1
abundance: -

CDR3aa: CASSLDWGMSTDTQYF
CDR3nt: TGCGCCAGCAGCTTGGATTGGGGGATGAGCACAGATACGCAGTATTTT
j_gene: TRBJ2-3
len: 16
v_gene: TRBV5-1
d_gene: -
abundance: -

CDR3aa: CSAGQGFDGYTF
CDR3nt: TGCAGTGCTGGACAGGGTTTTGATGGCTACACCTTC
j_gene: TRBJ1-2
len: 12
v_gene: TRBV20-1
d_gene: TRBD1
abundance: -

CDR3aa: CASSHPPGQGSPLHF
CDR3nt: TGTGCCAGCAGTCACCCGCCGGGACAGGGTTCACCCCTCCACTTT
j_gene: TRBJ1-6
len: 15
v_gene: TRBV6-5
d_gene: TRBD1
abundance: -

CDR3aa: CAISESTGANVLTF
CDR3nt: TGTGCCATCAGTGAGTCGACCGGGGCCAACGTCCTGACTTTC
j_gene: TRBJ2-6
len: 14
v_gene: TRBV10-3
d_gene: -
abundance: -

CDR3aa: CAWTRLAEETQYF
CDR3nt: TGTGCCTGGACTAGACTAGCCGAAGAGACCCAGTACTTC
j_gene: TRBJ2-5
len: 13
v_gene: TRBV30
d_gene: TRBD2
abundance: -

CDR3aa: CASSFGVQGSLYEQYF
CDR3nt: TGTGCCAGCAGTTTTGGCGTACAGGGATCTCTCTACGAGCAGTACTTC
j_gene: TRBJ2-7
len: 16
v_gene: TRBV12-3/TRBV12-4
d_gene: -
abundance: many